These 29 T cell receptor beta chains originate from one sample sequenced in a study of PD-1 blockade in classical Hodgkin lymphoma. Time point defined: cycle 4 day 1 (C4D1), after around six weeks of nivolumab. Each and every patient relapsed after autologous stem cell transplantation, and patients got differing brentuximab vedotin exposure. The assay was immunoSEQ multiplex PCR, and TCRdb's table has in-frame clones only and misses some. This table has tens of thousands of clones, 90% appearing once. The sequencing used peripheral blood mononuclear cells (PBMCs), collected before the fourth cycle of nivolumab. These receptors originate from a human donor with classical Hodgkin lymphoma.

This chain links TRBV7-8 with TRBJ1-1, with TRBD1 matching 8 bases. With 4 bases clipped from V and 0 bases from J, the junction kept 7 bases outside the gene matches. The germline V gene has CDR1 SGHVS and CDR2 FQNEAQ. The CDR3 runs to 16 residues. This CDR3 is CASSSPAGGMNTEAFF. The DNA for the CDR3 is TGTGCCAGCAGCTCCCCAGCAGGGGGCATGAACACTGAAGCTTTCTTT.

This sequence joins TRBV7-8 and TRBJ1-1; D possibly corresponds to TRBD1 (5 bases). Germline CDR1 reads SGHVS; CDR2 reads FQNEAQ. This CDR3 is 13 amino acids long. V lost 1 base, J lost 7 bases, and 10 bases lay in between. The CDR3 bases are TGTGCCAGCAGCTTAGGAGAGAGGGGTGAAGCTTTCTTT. It encodes CASSLGERGEAFF.

V usage is TRBV15 and J usage is TRBJ2-7; D not certain. The CDR3 consists of 16 residues. V lost 3 bases and J 4 bases, leaving 19 bases between the germline ends. Germline-derived CDR1 and CDR2 are LNHNV and YYDKDF (reference sequence). CDR3: CATSRARRRGWYEQYF. The CDR3 DNA reads as TGTGCCACCAGCAGGGCCCGGCGACGTGGATGGTACGAGCAGTACTTC.

The chain carries TRBV5-4 and TRBJ1-5; TRBD1 is a possible D gene (5 bases). This CDR3 comprises 13 residues. Germline V lookup: CDR1 SGHNT, CDR2 YYREEE (reference sequence). The ends were cut back, 5 bases at V and 3 bases at J, with 9 bases in the middle. The CDR3 region has the DNA TGTGCCAGCAGTTCAGGGAACAATCAGCCCCAGCATTTT. It encodes CASSSGNNQPQHF.

This clone was seen only once. This sequence joins TRBV19 and TRBJ2-4; maybe TRBD2 (6 bases). This CDR3 has 14 amino acids. V was cut by 4 bases and J by 7 bases, with 14 bases left in between. Germline CDR1 reads LNHDA; CDR2 reads SQIVND (reference sequence). The CDR3 sequence is CASSTGGPGNIQYF. In nucleotides, the CDR3 is TGTGCCAGTAGTACCGGAGGGCCAGGGAACATTCAGTACTTC.

The rearrangement uses TRBV6-5 and TRBJ2-2, with D maybe TRBD2 (5 bases). CDR1 MNHEY and CDR2 SVGAGI come from the germline V gene. Trimming took 11 bases from V and 2 from J, leaving 15 bases between them. This CDR3 contains 14 residues. Written as DNA, the CDR3 is TGTGCCGGCCGGGATCGTCCCAACACCGGGGAGCTGTTTTTT. The encoded protein is CAGRDRPNTGELFF.

The chain employs TRBV29-1 and TRBJ1-1; D not resolved. Germline CDR1 and CDR2: SQVTM and ANQGSEA. Trimming removed 6 bases at V and 1 base at J, with 3 bases between. CDR3 length: 10 amino acids. CDR3 bases: TGCAGCGTGGGGAACACTGAAGCTTTCTTT. This codes for CSVGNTEAFF.

Comment on this clone: At one end the junction does not follow the germline gene, possibly because of a read error. The rearrangement uses TRBV7-7 and TRBJ1-1; possibly TRBD1 for D (5 bases). CDR1 and CDR2 from the germline V gene are SSHAT and FNYEAQ (reference sequence). The CDR3 is 13 residues long. The DNA of the CDR3 is TGTGCTAGCAGCCGTACGGGGGACACTGAAGCTTTCTTT. It encodes CASSRTGDTEAFF. Using reference TRBV7-7 and TRBJ1-1 for the parts outside the CDR3, the full variable domain is GAGVSQSPRYKVTKRGQDVTLRCDPISSHATLYWYQQALGQGPEFLTYFNYEAQPDKSGLPSDRFSAERPEGSISTLTIQRTEQRDSAMYRCASSRTGDTEAFFGQGTRLTVV.

The J gene is TRBJ2-1, the V gene TRBV15; a weak D match, TRBD2 (7 bases). Germline V gives CDR1 LNHNV, CDR2 YYDKDF (reference sequence). V lost 0 bases and J 5 bases, leaving 14 bases between the germline ends. The CDR3 spans 16 residues. CDR3 in amino acids: CATSRDPRGANNEQFF. The CDR3 region has the DNA TGTGCCACCAGCAGAGATCCTCGGGGGGCGAACAATGAGCAGTTCTTC.

The rearrangement uses TRBV14 and TRBJ2-7; either TRBD1 or TRBD2 may fit D (5 bases each). This CDR3 contains 14 residues. The germline V gene encodes CDR1 SGHDN and CDR2 FVKESK. Trimming left V 5 bases short and J 2 bases short, with 13 bases between. The CDR3 nucleotides read TGTGCCAGCAGCGGCCTTCCGGGGCCCTACGAGCAGTACTTC. Protein sequence: CASSGLPGPYEQYF.

V usage is TRBV5-1 and J usage is TRBJ1-1; D perhaps matches TRBD1 (5 bases). This CDR3 comprises 15 residues. Germline CDR1 reads SGHRS; CDR2 reads YFSETQ. The V end lost 4 bases, the J end lost 3 bases, and 16 bases lay between the germline ends. Here the CDR3 DNA reads TGCGCCAGCAGCCCATTCGGGACCACGGACACTGAAGCTTTCTTT. Translation gives CASSPFGTTDTEAFF.

The CDR3 nucleotides read TGTGCCAGCAGCTTGAGAGGAAGGGGAGCTGAAGCTTTCTTT. It translates to CASSLRGRGAEAFF. The chain is built from TRBV5-4 and TRBJ1-1; a possible D gene is TRBD1 (5 bases). CDR1 and CDR2 (germline): SGHNT, YYREEE (reference sequence). CDR3 length: 14 residues. Trimming left V 1 base short and J 6 bases short, with 13 bases between.

This sequence joins TRBV5-1 and TRBJ2-1; no definite D call. The CDR3 is 14 residues long. Between the trimmed V and J ends, which lost 4 bases and 1 base, there was a span of 9 bases. Germline CDR1 is SGHRS and CDR2 is YFSETQ. CDR3 sequence reads: CASSPSPSYNEQFF. Written as DNA, the CDR3 is TGCGCCAGCAGCCCTAGTCCTTCCTACAATGAGCAGTTCTTC. Full variable domain (missing parts from reference TRBV5-1 and TRBJ2-1): KAGVTQTPRYLIKTRGQQVTLSCSPISGHRSVSWYQQTPGQGLQFLFEYFSETQRNKGNFPGRFSGRQFSNSRSEMNVSTLELGDSALYLCASSPSPSYNEQFFGPGTRLTVL.

This clone was seen a handful of times. The chain combines TRBV18 with TRBJ2-6; perhaps D is TRBD1 or TRBD2 (7 bases each). Germline assignment: CDR1 KGHSH and CDR2 LQKENI. The CDR3 contains 16 residues. The V and J ends lost 3 bases and 2 bases respectively, with 11 bases between them. Here the CDR3 reads CASSPQGGAGANVLTF. The CDR3 bases are TGTGCCAGCTCACCCCAGGGGGGGGCTGGGGCCAACGTCCTGACTTTC. Looking up the rest from reference TRBV18 and TRBJ2-6 gives the full variable domain: NAGVMQNPRHLVRRRGQEARLRCSPMKGHSHVYWYRQLPEEGLKFMVYLQKENIIDESGMPKERFSAEFPKEGPSILRIQQVVRGDSAAYFCASSPQGGAGANVLTFGAGSRLTVL.

The chain joins TRBV21-1 to TRBJ2-6; the tabulated D call, TRBD2, remains unverified against the DNA. TRBV21-1 is listed as a pseudogene. There are 17 residues in the CDR3. Here the CDR3 DNA reads TGTGCCAGCAGCAAAGAAGGCGGGAAGGTGTGGGCCAACGTCCTGACTTTC. It yields the protein CASSKEGGKVWANVLTF.

This clone has only one observation. The chain has TRBV18 and TRBJ2-1; D unclear. Trimming stripped 3 bases from V and 2 bases from J, with 11 bases between. The length of the CDR3 is 15 residues. In germline, CDR1 is KGHSH, CDR2 LQKENI. The CDR3 coding sequence is TGTGCCAGCTCACCCGCGACAAATCCCTACAATGAGCAGTTCTTC. Its protein is CASSPATNPYNEQFF.

This clone came up once. The gene calls are TRBV9 and TRBJ2-1, with a tentative D call TRBD1 (6 bases). V was cut by 2 bases and J by 9 bases, with 15 bases left in between. This CDR3 is built from 14 residues. Germline CDR1 SGDLS, CDR2 YYNGEE. The CDR3 protein is CASSVDSQKTEQFF. The CDR3 nucleotides are TGTGCCAGCAGCGTGGACAGCCAAAAAACTGAGCAGTTCTTC.

V and J are TRBV10-3 and TRBJ1-3, with 8 nucleotides matching TRBD1. V was pared by 4 bases and J by 1 base, with 15 bases of the junction left unmatched. CDR1 is ENHRY, CDR2 SYGVKD, per germline. The CDR3 runs to 19 residues. In DNA, the CDR3 is TGTGCCATCAGTGGGCCGCTGGACAGGGCCTCCCGATCTGGAAACACCATATATTTT. This translates into CAISGPLDRASRSGNTIYF.

This clone was found once. The chain recombines TRBV11-3 with TRBJ1-1; 7 positions agree with TRBD1. In germline, CDR1 is SGHNT, CDR2 YENEEA. The junction had 4 bases not matched to a gene; V was cut back by 5 bases and J by 1 base. The CDR3 covers 14 residues. The CDR3 region is CASSIGQENTEAFF. As DNA, the CDR3 is TGTGCCAGCAGCATTGGACAGGAGAACACTGAAGCTTTCTTT.

The chain uses TRBV6-4 and TRBJ2-7; D unresolved. Germline V gives CDR1 MRHNA, CDR2 SNTAGT. CDR3 size: 10 residues. CDR3 sequence reads: CASSDRLCLV. For the CDR3, the DNA is TGTGCCAGCAGTGACAGACTTTGCTTGGTC.

The J gene is TRBJ1-1, the V gene TRBV10-3; D remains ambiguous. Germline CDR1 is ENHRY and CDR2 is SYGVKD. The V gene lost 3 bases and the J gene lost 4 bases, with 18 bases spanning the gap. The CDR3 totals 16 residues. CDR3 in amino acids: CAISELVMGMGTEAFF. In nucleotides, the CDR3 is TGTGCCATCAGTGAACTTGTAATGGGGATGGGCACTGAAGCTTTCTTT.

The chain links TRBV19 to TRBJ2-5; D is unclear. V lost 3 bases to trimming and J lost 2 bases, with 10 bases between them. The CDR3 runs to 14 residues. Germline V gene data show CDR1 as LNHDA and CDR2 as SQIVND (reference sequence). DNA for the CDR3: TGTGCCAGTAGTATGGTGGGCAGACAAGAGACCCAGTACTTC. Residues: CASSMVGRQETQYF.

The CDR3 DNA reads as TGTGCCAGCAGCCCAGACACAGTAGCTTTCTTT. Its protein is CASSPDTVAFF. The V call is TRBV6-1, the J call TRBJ1-1; D is unclear. CDR3 length: 11 amino acids. Germline V gene sequence: CDR1 MNHNS, CDR2 SASEGT. The germline V and J ends were trimmed by 6 bases and 10 bases, with 12 bases remaining between them.

V usage is TRBV9 and J usage is TRBJ2-3, with 9 nucleotides matching TRBD2. Trimming cost V 4 bases and J 0 bases; bases outside gene matches: 15. This CDR3 has 19 amino acids. The germline CDR1 and CDR2 sequences are SGDLS and YYNGEE. The CDR3 loop is CASSPTGGASGTSTDTQYF. CDR3 bases: TGTGCCAGCAGCCCTACCGGCGGGGCTAGCGGGACTAGCACAGATACGCAGTATTTT. The full variable domain, completed using reference TRBV9 and TRBJ2-3, is DSGVTQTPKHLITATGQRVTLRCSPRSGDLSVYWYQQSLDQGLQFLIQYYNGEERAKGNILERFSAQQFPDLHSELNLSSLELGDSALYFCASSPTGGASGTSTDTQYFGPGTRLTVL.

This rearrangement joins TRBV28 to TRBJ2-7; 7 positions agree with TRBD2. J gave up 3 bases and V 3 bases, and 14 bases lay outside the gene matches. The CDR3 extends over 17 amino acids. CDR1 and CDR2 (germline): MDHEN, SYDVKM. The CDR3 is CASSLGLAVYWGYEQYF. In DNA form, the CDR3 reads TGTGCCAGCAGTTTGGGTCTAGCGGTTTATTGGGGCTACGAGCAGTACTTC.

This sequence joins TRBV9 and TRBJ2-1, with D tentatively TRBD2 (6 bases). Trimming removed 0 bases from V and 3 bases from J, with 13 bases in between. The CDR3 runs 16 residues. Germline CDR1 is SGDLS and CDR2 is YYNGEE. The CDR3 nucleotides are TGTGCCAGCAGCGTAGTTTCCGGGGGATACTACAATGAGCAGTTCTTC. It codes for CASSVVSGGYYNEQFF.

The chain uses TRBV7-9 and TRBJ2-7; the match to TRBD2 covers 9 bases. J lost 2 bases, V lost 5 bases, and 13 bases had no gene match. CDR1 is SEHNR, CDR2 FQNEAQ, per germline (reference sequence). CDR3 length equals 17 residues. In DNA, the CDR3 is TGTGCCAGCAGCGTACCTCGGCGGGAGGGCTACGCCTACGAGCAGTACTTC. Translation gives CASSVPRREGYAYEQYF.

The rearrangement uses TRBV5-1 and TRBJ1-5; perhaps TRBD1 as D (5 bases). This CDR3 comprises 16 residues. V lost 3 bases and J lost 4, with 17 bases in between. Germline CDR1 SGHRS, CDR2 YFSETQ. The CDR3 here is CASSCLQVGLNQPQHF. CDR3 bases: TGCGCCAGCAGCTGTTTACAGGTGGGCCTTAATCAGCCCCAGCATTTT. Together with reference TRBV5-1 and TRBJ1-5, the CDR3 gives the full variable domain: KAGVTQTPRYLIKTRGQQVTLSCSPISGHRSVSWYQQTPGQGLQFLFEYFSETQRNKGNFPGRFSGRQFSNSRSEMNVSTLELGDSALYLCASSCLQVGLNQPQHFGDGTRLSIL.

Here the CDR3 reads CASSASARGQSEAFF. The CDR3 coding sequence is TGTGCCAGCAGTGCCTCGGCCAGGGGGCAAAGTGAAGCTTTCTTT. V is TRBV2 and J is TRBJ1-1; 8 nucleotides match TRBD1. V was pared by 4 bases and J by 7 bases, with 11 bases of the junction left unmatched. Germline loops: CDR1 SNHLY, CDR2 FYNNEI. The CDR3 runs to 15 residues.